Following are 14 T cell receptor beta chains from one sample sequenced in a study of beta chain features in type 1 diabetes. The sequenced template was cDNA made from the entire isolated RNA. Generated by immunoSEQ multiplex PCR, the TCRdb table keeps only in-frame clones and is missing some. The table has about 340,000 clones, 7.5% to 9% seen once. Sequencing was carried out using central memory CD4+ T cells from blood. Receptors originate from a woman aged 18-29 years in good health.

In this sample, this clone turned up many times. The genes are TRBV7-9 and TRBJ2-2; the D gene is possibly TRBD1 (6 bases). The germline V gene has CDR1 SEHNR and CDR2 FQNEAQ (reference sequence). V was shortened by 5 bases and J by 0 bases, with 13 bases between the two germline ends. The CDR3 sequence is 16 residues long. CDR3 amino acids: CASSRTELTNTGELFF. CDR3 nucleotides: TGTGCCAGCAGCCGGACAGAGCTTACGAACACCGGGGAGCTGTTTTTT.

The genes are TRBV7-9 and TRBJ2-3, with 7 bases aligning to TRBD1. From germline, CDR1 is SEHNR and CDR2 FQNEAQ (reference sequence). The CDR3 contains 15 residues. V was pared by 4 bases and J by 2 bases, with 6 bases of the junction left unmatched. The CDR3 DNA reads TGTGCCAGCAGCTCCCCCGGGACAGCCACAGATACGCAGTATTTT. It codes for CASSSPGTATDTQYF.

The DNA for the CDR3 is TGCGCCAGCAGCTCGGGTGGGACAACCTCTGGAAACACCATATATTTT. Encoded protein: CASSSGGTTSGNTIYF. The chain uses TRBV5-1 and TRBJ1-3, with D possibly TRBD1 on 6 matching bases. With 3 bases removed from V and 0 bases from J, the gap between germline ends came to 13 bases. CDR3 length: 16 amino acids. Germline CDR1 and CDR2: SGHRS and YFSETQ.

About this clone: At one of its ends the junction is not consistent with the germline gene, which may arise from a read error. This chain joins TRBV19 and TRBJ2-3; tentative D call: TRBD1 (6 bases). The germline V gene encodes CDR1 LNHDA and CDR2 SQIVND (reference sequence). The CDR3 is 13 residues long. CDR3 in amino acids: CASTQRGLDTQYF. The DNA for the CDR3 is TGTGCTAGTACCCAAAGGGGGTTGGATACGCAGTATTTT.

This clone appeared many times. This rearrangement joins TRBV14 to TRBJ2-1, with D possibly matching TRBD2 (6 bases). The CDR3 sequence is 13 residues long. Trimming pared 0 bases from V and 11 bases from J, leaving 11 bases between. Per germline, CDR1 SGHDN and CDR2 FVKESK. CDR3 loop: CASSQDWRGKQFF. CDR3 nucleotides: TGTGCCAGCAGCCAAGATTGGCGCGGGAAGCAGTTCTTC.

The chain recombines TRBV7-2 with TRBJ2-2; D gene ambiguous. The CDR3 covers 16 residues. Germline assignment: CDR1 SGHTA and CDR2 FQGNSA. V lost 5 bases and J lost 5, with 18 bases in between. The CDR3 DNA reads as TGTGCCAGCAGCACTTGGGCCGGCCTAAGTACCGGGGAGCTGTTTTTT. Amino acids: CASSTWAGLSTGELFF.

This clone was counted between two and nine times. This rearrangement joins TRBV4-3 to TRBJ2-3; a weak D match, TRBD2 (7 bases). Germline CDR1 reads LGHNA; CDR2 reads YSLEER. V dropped 3 bases and J dropped 6 bases, with 10 bases sitting between them. CDR3 size: 13 residues. The CDR3 DNA reads TGCGCCAGCAGCCAGGGAGGGGGGGATACGCAGTATTTT. Translating it yields CASSQGGGDTQYF.

This clone was recorded at least ten times. This chain joins TRBV18 and TRBJ1-1; D is unclear. Germline values: CDR1 KGHSH, CDR2 LQKENI. Trimming stripped 5 bases from V and 2 bases from J, with 12 bases between. The CDR3 has 14 residues. The CDR3 spells CASSYSEYNTEAFF. The CDR3 coding sequence is TGTGCCAGCTCATATTCAGAGTACAACACTGAAGCTTTCTTT.

CDR3 protein: CASNSRDPSTDTQYF. CDR3 nucleotide sequence: TGTGCCAGCAACTCCCGGGACCCGAGCACAGATACGCAGTATTTT. The chain couples TRBV6-5 to TRBJ2-3; the D call may be TRBD1 or TRBD2 (5 bases each). V was trimmed by 7 bases and J by 0 bases, leaving 14 bases between them. This CDR3 spans 15 amino acids. Per the germline V gene, CDR1 is MNHEY and CDR2 is SVGAGI.

The V gene is TRBV5-1, the J gene TRBJ2-7, with D perhaps matching TRBD1 or TRBD2 (5 bases each). The CDR3 is 12 amino acids. The germline V gene has CDR1 SGHRS and CDR2 YFSETQ. V was trimmed by 4 bases and J by 7 bases, leaving 12 bases between them. CDR3 sequence (DNA): TGCGCCAGCAGCCCCTCCGAGGGGGAGCAGTACTTC. Translating it yields CASSPSEGEQYF.

The chain employs TRBV6-1 and TRBJ2-1; D might be TRBD1 or TRBD2, each matching 5 bases. Germline CDR1 MNHNS, CDR2 SASEGT. This CDR3 comprises 13 residues. The ends were cut back, 8 bases at V and 8 bases at J, with 16 bases in the middle. The CDR3 coding sequence is TGTGCCAGCCGACCCGGGGCCGTTGATGAGCAGTTCTTC. Translation gives CASRPGAVDEQFF.

This clone has just a few counts. The chain recombines TRBV4-3 with TRBJ2-3, with D hard to call. Germline CDR1 LGHNA, CDR2 YSLEER. The germline V and J ends were trimmed by 1 base and 0 bases, with 5 bases remaining between them. The CDR3 spans 14 residues. CDR3 nucleotides: TGCGCCAGCAGCCAAGGCCATAGCACAGATACGCAGTATTTT. Residues: CASSQGHSTDTQYF.

This clone was picked up many times. The chain employs TRBV28 and TRBJ2-7; D could derive from TRBD1 or TRBD2 (5 bases each). CDR1 MDHEN and CDR2 SYDVKM come from the germline V gene. V lost 3 bases to trimming and J lost 7 bases, with 10 bases between them. The CDR3 is 12 residues long. CDR3 bases: TGTGCCAGCAGTTTGTTCAGGGAGGAGCAGTACTTC. Translating gives CASSLFREEQYF.

This clone has just a few counts. V usage is TRBV4-2 and J usage is TRBJ1-1; TRBD1 agrees at 8 bases. V shed 5 bases and J 3 bases; nucleotides not matched to a gene: 5. This CDR3 is built from 14 residues. Germline CDR1 LGHNA, CDR2 YNFKEQ. The CDR3 sequence is CASSLQGVDTEAFF. CDR3 sequence (DNA): TGTGCCAGCAGCTTACAGGGGGTGGACACTGAAGCTTTCTTT.